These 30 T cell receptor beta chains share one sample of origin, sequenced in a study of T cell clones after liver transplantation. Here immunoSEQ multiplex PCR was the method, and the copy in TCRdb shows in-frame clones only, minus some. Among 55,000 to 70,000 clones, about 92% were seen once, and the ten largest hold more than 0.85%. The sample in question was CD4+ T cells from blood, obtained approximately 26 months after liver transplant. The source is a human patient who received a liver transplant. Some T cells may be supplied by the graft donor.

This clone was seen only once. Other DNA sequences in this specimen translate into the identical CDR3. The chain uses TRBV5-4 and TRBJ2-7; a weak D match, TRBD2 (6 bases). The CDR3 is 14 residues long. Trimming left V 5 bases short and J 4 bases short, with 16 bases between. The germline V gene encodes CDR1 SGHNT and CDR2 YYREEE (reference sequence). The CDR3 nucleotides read TGTGCCAGCAGTCCAATGGGGGGTCGGTACGAGCAGTACTTC. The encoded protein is CASSPMGGRYEQYF.

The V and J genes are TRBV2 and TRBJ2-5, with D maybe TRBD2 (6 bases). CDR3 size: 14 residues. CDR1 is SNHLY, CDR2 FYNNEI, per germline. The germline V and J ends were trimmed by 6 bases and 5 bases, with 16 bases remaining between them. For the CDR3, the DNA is TGTGCCAGCAGCGGAGGGGTCGGGCCGGAGACCCAGTACTTC. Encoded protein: CASSGGVGPETQYF.

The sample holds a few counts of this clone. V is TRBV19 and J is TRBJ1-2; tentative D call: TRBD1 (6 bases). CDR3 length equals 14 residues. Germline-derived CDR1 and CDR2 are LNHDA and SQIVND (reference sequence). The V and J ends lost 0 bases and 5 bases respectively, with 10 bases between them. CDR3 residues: CASSIEGRGYGYTF. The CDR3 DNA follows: TGTGCCAGTAGTATAGAGGGCAGGGGTTATGGCTACACCTTC.

DNA of the CDR3: TGTGCCAGCGGGTTTCTAGCGGGAGCCAATGAGCAGTTCTTC. Protein sequence: CASGFLAGANEQFF. This chain uses TRBV11-3 with TRBJ2-1, with 10 bases aligning to TRBD2. The CDR3 covers 14 residues. The germline gives CDR1 SGHNT, CDR2 YENEEA. The V segment lost 8 bases and the J segment 6 bases; nucleotides outside the gene matches: 7.

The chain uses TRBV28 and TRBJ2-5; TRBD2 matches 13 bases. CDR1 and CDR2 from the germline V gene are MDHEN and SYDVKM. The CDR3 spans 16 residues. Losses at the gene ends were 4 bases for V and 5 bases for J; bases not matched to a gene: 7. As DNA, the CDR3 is TGTGCCAGCAGTTCTTTCGGACTAGCGGGAGCGGAGACCCAGTACTTC. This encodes CASSSFGLAGAETQYF.

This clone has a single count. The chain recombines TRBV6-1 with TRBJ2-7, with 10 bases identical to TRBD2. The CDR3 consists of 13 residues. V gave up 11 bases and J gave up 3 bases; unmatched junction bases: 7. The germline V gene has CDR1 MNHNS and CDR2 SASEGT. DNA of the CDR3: TGTGCCGGACGGACTAGCGGCCTCTACGAGCAGTACTTC. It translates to CAGRTSGLYEQYF.

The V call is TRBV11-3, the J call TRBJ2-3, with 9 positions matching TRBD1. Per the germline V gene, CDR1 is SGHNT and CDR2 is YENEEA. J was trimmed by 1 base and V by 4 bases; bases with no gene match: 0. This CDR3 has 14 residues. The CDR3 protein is CASSWTGGTDTQYF. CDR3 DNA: TGTGCCAGCAGCTGGACAGGGGGCACAGATACGCAGTATTTT.

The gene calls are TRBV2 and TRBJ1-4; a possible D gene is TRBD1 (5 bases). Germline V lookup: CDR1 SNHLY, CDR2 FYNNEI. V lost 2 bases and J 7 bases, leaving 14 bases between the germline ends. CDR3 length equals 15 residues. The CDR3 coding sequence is TGTGCCAGCAGTGAAAGGGGAGGGGCTGGTGAAAAACTGTTTTTT. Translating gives CASSERGGAGEKLFF.

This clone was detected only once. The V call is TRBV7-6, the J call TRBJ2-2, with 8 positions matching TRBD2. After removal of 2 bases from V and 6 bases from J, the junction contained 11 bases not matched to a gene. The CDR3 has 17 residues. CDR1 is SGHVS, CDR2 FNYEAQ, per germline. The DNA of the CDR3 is TGTGCCAGCAGCTTACTAACGGCGGGAGGTCGGGCCGGGGAGCTGTTTTTT. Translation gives CASSLLTAGGRAGELFF.

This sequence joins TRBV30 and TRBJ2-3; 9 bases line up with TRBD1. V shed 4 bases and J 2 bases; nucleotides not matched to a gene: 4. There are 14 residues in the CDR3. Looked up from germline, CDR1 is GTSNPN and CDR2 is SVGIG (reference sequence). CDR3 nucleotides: TGTGCCTGGACCGGGACAGGGTACACAGATACGCAGTATTTT. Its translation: CAWTGTGYTDTQYF.

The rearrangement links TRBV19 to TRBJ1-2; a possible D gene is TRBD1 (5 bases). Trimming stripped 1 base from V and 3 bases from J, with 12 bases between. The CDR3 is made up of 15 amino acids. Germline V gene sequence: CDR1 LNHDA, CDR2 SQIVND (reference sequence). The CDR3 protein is CASSIAGRMDYGYTF. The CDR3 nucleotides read TGTGCCAGTAGTATAGCGGGGCGCATGGACTATGGCTACACCTTC.

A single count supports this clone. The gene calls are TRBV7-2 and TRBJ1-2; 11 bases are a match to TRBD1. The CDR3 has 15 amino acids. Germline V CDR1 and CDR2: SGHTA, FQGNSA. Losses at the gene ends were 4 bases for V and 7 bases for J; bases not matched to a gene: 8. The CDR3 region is CASSSRTGGALGYTF. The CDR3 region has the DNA TGTGCCAGCAGCTCGAGGACAGGGGGCGCGCTTGGCTACACCTTC.

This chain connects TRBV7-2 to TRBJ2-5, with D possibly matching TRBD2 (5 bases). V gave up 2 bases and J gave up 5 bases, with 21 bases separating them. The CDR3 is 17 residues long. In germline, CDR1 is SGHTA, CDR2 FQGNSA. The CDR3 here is CASSLRAAGVRRETQYF. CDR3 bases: TGTGCCAGCAGCTTACGTGCTGCTGGGGTCAGGAGGGAGACCCAGTACTTC.

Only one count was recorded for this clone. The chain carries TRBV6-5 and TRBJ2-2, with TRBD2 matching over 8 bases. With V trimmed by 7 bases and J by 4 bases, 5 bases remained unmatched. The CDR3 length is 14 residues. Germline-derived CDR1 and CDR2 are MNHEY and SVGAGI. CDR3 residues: CASIGLAGTGELFF. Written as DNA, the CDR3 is TGTGCCAGCATCGGGCTAGCGGGCACCGGGGAGCTGTTTTTT.

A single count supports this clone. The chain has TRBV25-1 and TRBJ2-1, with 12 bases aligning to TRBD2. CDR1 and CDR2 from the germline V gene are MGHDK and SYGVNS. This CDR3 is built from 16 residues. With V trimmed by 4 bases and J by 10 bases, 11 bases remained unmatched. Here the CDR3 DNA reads TGTGCCAGCAGTGCCCCACTAGCGGGGGGCGTCGGGGAGCAGTTCTTC. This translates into CASSAPLAGGVGEQFF.

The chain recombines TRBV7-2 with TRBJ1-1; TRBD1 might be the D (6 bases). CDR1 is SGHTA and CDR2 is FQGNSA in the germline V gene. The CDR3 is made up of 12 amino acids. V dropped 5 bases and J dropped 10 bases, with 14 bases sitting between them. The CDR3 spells CASSLRGERAFF. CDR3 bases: TGTGCCAGCAGCCTTAGGGGGGAGAGAGCTTTCTTT.

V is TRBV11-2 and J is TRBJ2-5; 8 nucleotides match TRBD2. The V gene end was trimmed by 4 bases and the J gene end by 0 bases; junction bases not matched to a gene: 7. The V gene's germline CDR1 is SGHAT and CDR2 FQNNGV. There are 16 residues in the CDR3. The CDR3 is CASSSGTSGHQETQYF. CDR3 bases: TGTGCCAGCAGCTCGGGCACTAGCGGCCACCAAGAGACCCAGTACTTC.

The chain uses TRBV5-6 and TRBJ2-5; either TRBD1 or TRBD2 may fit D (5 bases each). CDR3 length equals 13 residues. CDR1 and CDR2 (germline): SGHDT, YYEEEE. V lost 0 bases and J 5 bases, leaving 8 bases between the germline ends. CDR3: CASSLAGAETQYF. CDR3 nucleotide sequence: TGTGCCAGCAGCTTGGCCGGGGCTGAGACCCAGTACTTC.

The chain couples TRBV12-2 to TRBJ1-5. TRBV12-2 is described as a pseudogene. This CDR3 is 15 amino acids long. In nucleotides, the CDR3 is TGTGCAAGTCGCTTAGACGGGTATAGCAATCAGCCCCAGCATTTT. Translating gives CASRLDGYSNQPQHF.

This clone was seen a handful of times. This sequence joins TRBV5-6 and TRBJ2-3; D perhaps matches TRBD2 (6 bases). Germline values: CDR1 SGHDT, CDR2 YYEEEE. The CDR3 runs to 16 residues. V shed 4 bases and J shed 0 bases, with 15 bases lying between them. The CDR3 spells CASSLLADLSTDTQYF. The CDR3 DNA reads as TGTGCCAGCAGCCTCTTAGCGGACCTTAGCACAGATACGCAGTATTTT.

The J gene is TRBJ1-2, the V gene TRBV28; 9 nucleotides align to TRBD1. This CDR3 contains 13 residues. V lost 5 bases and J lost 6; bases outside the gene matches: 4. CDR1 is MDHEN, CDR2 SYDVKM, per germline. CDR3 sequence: CASSPQGADGYTF. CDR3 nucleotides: TGTGCCAGCAGTCCACAGGGGGCGGATGGCTACACCTTC.

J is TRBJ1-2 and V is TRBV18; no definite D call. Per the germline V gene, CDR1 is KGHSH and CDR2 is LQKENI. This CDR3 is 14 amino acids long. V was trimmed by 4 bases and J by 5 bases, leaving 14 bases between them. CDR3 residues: CASSRPLSGYGYTF. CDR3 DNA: TGTGCCAGCTCACGCCCACTTTCGGGGTATGGCTACACCTTC.

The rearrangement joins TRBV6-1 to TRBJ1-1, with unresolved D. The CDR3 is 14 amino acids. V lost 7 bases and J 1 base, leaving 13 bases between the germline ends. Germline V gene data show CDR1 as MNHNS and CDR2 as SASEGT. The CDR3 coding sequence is TGTGCCAGCATGGAAGGGAGGACGAACACTGAAGCTTTCTTT. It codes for CASMEGRTNTEAFF.

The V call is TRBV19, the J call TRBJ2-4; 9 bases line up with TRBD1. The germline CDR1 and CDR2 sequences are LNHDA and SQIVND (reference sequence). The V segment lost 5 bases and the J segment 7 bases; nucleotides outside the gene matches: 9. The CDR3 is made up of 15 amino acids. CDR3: CASSLGTGTGNIQYF. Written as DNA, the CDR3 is TGTGCCAGTAGTCTCGGGACAGGGACAGGGAACATTCAGTACTTC.

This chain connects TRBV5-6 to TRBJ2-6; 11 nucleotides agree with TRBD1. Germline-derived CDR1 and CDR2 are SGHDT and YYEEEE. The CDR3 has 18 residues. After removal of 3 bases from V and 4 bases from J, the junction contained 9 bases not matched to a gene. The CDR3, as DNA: TGTGCCAGCAGCTCAGGACAGGGGGCGCGAACCGGGGCCAACGTCCTGACTTTC. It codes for CASSSGQGARTGANVLTF. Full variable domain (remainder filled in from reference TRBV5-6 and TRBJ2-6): DAGVTQSPTHLIKTRGQQVTLRCSPKSGHDTVSWYQQALGQGPQFIFQYYEEEERQRGNFPDRFSGHQFPNYSSELNVNALLLGDSALYLCASSSGQGARTGANVLTFGAGSRLTVL.

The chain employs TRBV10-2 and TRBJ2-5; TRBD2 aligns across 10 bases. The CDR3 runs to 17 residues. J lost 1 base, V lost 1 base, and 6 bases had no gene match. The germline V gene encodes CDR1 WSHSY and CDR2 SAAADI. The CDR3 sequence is CASSEFSRTSGQETQYF. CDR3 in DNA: TGCGCCAGCAGTGAGTTCTCCCGGACTAGCGGCCAAGAGACCCAGTACTTC.

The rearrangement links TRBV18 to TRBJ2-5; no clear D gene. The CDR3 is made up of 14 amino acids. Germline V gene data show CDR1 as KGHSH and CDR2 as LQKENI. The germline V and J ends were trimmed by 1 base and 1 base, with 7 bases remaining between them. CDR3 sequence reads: CASSPREPQETQYF. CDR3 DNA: TGTGCCAGCTCACCACGGGAACCCCAAGAGACCCAGTACTTC.

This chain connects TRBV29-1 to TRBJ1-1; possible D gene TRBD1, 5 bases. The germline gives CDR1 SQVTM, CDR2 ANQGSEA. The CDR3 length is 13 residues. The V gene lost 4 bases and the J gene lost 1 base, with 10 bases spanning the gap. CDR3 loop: CSVAQAGNTEAFF. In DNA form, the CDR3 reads TGCAGCGTTGCACAGGCGGGGAACACTGAAGCTTTCTTT. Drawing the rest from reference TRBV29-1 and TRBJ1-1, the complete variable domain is SAVISQKPSRDICQRGTSLTIQCQVDSQVTMMFWYRQQPGQSLTLIATANQGSEATYESGFVIDKFPISRPNLTFSTLTVSNMSPEDSSIYLCSVAQAGNTEAFFGQGTRLTVV.

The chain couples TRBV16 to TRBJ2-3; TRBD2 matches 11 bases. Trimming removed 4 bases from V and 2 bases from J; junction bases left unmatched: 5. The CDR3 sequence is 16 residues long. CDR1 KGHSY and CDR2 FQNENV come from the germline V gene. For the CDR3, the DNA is TGTGCCAGCAGCCCTCGACTAGCGGGGAACACAGATACGCAGTATTTT. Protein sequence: CASSPRLAGNTDTQYF.

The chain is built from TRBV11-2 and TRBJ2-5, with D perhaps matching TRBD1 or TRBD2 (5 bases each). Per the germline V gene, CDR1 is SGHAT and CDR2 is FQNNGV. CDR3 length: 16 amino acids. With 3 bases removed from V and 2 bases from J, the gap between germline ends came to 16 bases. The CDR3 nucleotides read TGTGCCAGCAGCTTCGCCCCTGTGGGGGTACAAGAGACCCAGTACTTC. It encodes CASSFAPVGVQETQYF.